The rows below give T cell receptor beta chains drawn from one sample of a study of response to subunit inactivated influenza vaccine. From the RT-PCR reads, TCRdb called clonotypes with MiXCR, one entry per CDR3 protein. This sample has some 500,000 distinct CDR3 sequences, with more than 15% found just once. The input for sequencing was CD4+ T cells sorted from PBMCs, taken about 24 months after vaccination. The origin of the receptors is a man in his fifties or sixties who received an inactivated influenza vaccine. Both conserved end residues are part of each CDR3. Each record gives: D gene, V gene, J gene, CDR3 protein. A D gene is named only where the DNA matches it firmly.

>TRBD1|TRBV5-1|TRBJ1-6
CASSQTGGDNSPLHF
>TRBD1|TRBV7-2|TRBJ1-5
CASSHNGQVYSNQPQHF
>-|TRBV6-1|TRBJ2-3
CASNKGQGTDTQYF
>-|TRBV12-3/TRBV12-4|TRBJ1-5
CASSSQGRGFGNQPQHF
>-|TRBV5-5|TRBJ1-2
CASSPDLPESYTF
>TRBD1|TRBV29-1|TRBJ2-2
CSARQGQNTGELFF
>-|TRBV10-3|TRBJ2-3
CAIRGGQGGDTQYF
>TRBD2|TRBV11-2|TRBJ2-4
CASSSWRGKNIQYF
>TRBD2|TRBV28|TRBJ2-1
CASSLSGGGVDEQFF
>TRBD1|TRBV3-1|TRBJ2-1
CASSPGTGKGSSYNEQFF
>TRBD1|TRBV18|TRBJ1-5
CASSQTGMSNQPQHF
>-|TRBV4-3|TRBJ2-6
CASSRTGQFTGANVLTF
>TRBD1|TRBV5-1|TRBJ2-7
CASGQGIGEQYF
>-|TRBV5-1|TRBJ1-1
CASSLDGVGTEAFF
>TRBD1|TRBV6-2/TRBV6-3|TRBJ2-4
CASSWTGGKNIQYF
>TRBD2|TRBV20-1|TRBJ2-2
CSAVGLAGGYANTGELFF
>-|TRBV12-3/TRBV12-4|TRBJ2-5
CASSSPQAQETQYF
>-|TRBV4-3|TRBJ2-6
CASSQEVGFSGANVLTF
>-|TRBV20-1|TRBJ2-6
CSASLSSGANVLTF
>TRBD1|TRBV20-1|TRBJ1-6
CSARESRGNNSPLHF
>TRBD1|TRBV4-1|TRBJ2-5
CASSQDVRGGQGARETQYF
>-|TRBV6-2/TRBV6-3|TRBJ1-3
CASRRQESSGNTIYF
>TRBD1|TRBV4-3|TRBJ2-7
CASSQDRTGTYEQYF
>TRBD1|TRBV12-3/TRBV12-4|TRBJ2-3
CASNPDRGRTDTQYF
>TRBD2|TRBV7-8|TRBJ2-7
CASSLEGGRSYEQYF
>-|TRBV5-1|TRBJ2-5
CASSPGQSQETQYF
>TRBD1|TRBV5-6|TRBJ2-1
CASSTGPGQGAGEQFF
>-|TRBV7-9|TRBJ1-2
CASSLANGAAGYTF
>-|TRBV6-2/TRBV6-3|TRBJ2-5
CASSNAETQYF
>-|TRBV20-1|TRBJ1-2
CSARAPSGVGGYTF
>-|TRBV5-1|TRBJ2-5
CASSWADGVETQYF
>-|TRBV3-1|TRBJ2-3
CASSPDRISTDTQYF
>-|TRBV6-2/TRBV6-3|TRBJ2-7
CASSVDGYEQYF
>TRBD2|TRBV7-2|TRBJ2-1
CASSGTSGGANYEQFF
>-|TRBV5-5|TRBJ2-2
CASRKDRNTGELFF
>-|TRBV28|TRBJ2-7
CASSLIRYEQYF
>-|TRBV20-1|TRBJ1-5
CSARATEGQPQHF
>-|TRBV12-3/TRBV12-4|TRBJ1-6
CASSPGSGVPGNSPLHF
>TRBD2|TRBV7-2|TRBJ2-3
CASSLVRLAGGTDTQYF
>TRBD1|TRBV7-2|TRBJ1-2
CASSSGTGKNYGYTF